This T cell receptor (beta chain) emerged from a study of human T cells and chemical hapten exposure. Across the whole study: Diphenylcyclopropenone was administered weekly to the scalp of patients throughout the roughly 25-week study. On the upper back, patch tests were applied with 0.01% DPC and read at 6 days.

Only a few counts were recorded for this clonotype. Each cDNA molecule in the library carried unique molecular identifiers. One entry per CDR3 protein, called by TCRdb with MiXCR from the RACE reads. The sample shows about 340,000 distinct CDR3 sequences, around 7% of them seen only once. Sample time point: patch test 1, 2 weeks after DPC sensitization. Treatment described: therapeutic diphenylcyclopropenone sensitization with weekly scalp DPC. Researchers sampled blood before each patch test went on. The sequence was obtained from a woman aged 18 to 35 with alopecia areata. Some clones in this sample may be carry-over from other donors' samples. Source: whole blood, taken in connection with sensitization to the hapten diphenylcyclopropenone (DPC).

The CDR3, as DNA: TGTGCCAGCACCCGGGGACAGGGGATTCGGCAGCCCCAGCATTTT. Amino acids: CASTRGQGIRQPQHF. The chain couples TRBV28 to TRBJ1-5, with 10 bases aligning to TRBD1. CDR1 and CDR2 from the germline V gene are MDHEN and SYDVKM. V was clipped by 7 bases and J by 7 bases; unmatched bases: 10. The CDR3 loop spans 15 amino acids.